What follows are 11 T cell receptor beta chains derived from one specimen sequenced in a study of T cell changes during pregnancy in multiple sclerosis. Sequenced by immunoSEQ multiplex PCR; TCRdb stores in-frame clones only, minus some. The sample comprises around 99,000 clones, just under 95% of which are singletons, and less than 0.9% rests with the top ten. The sample here was peripheral blood, taken in the third trimester of pregnancy. Source of these receptors: a female donor in good health, enrolled as a control in a pregnancy study.

The chain recombines TRBV5-1 with TRBJ2-7; D perhaps matches TRBD1 (6 bases). V was cut by 3 bases and J by 0 bases, with 13 bases left in between. CDR1 SGHRS and CDR2 YFSETQ come from the germline V gene. The CDR3 spans 15 residues. CDR3 sequence (DNA): TGCGCCAGCAGCTGGACAGACCGGGGCTCCTACGAGCAGTACTTC. It yields the protein CASSWTDRGSYEQYF.

The chain combines TRBV19 with TRBJ2-1, with unresolved D. Trimming took off 5 bases at V and 9 bases at J, with 8 bases between the two ends. Germline V CDR1 and CDR2: LNHDA, SQIVND (reference sequence). This CDR3 has 11 residues. CDR3: CASSLAGEQFF. CDR3 bases: TGTGCCAGTAGTTTGGCTGGTGAGCAGTTCTTC.

This clone appeared a few times. The same CDR3 can be traced to other DNA sequences in this sample. The rearrangement uses TRBV7-9 and TRBJ1-6; possibly TRBD1 for D (6 bases). The CDR3 consists of 14 residues. In germline, CDR1 is SEHNR, CDR2 FQNEAQ (reference sequence). V was cut by 1 base and J by 6 bases, with 7 bases left in between. CDR3 residues: CASSLGGLNSPLHF. The CDR3 nucleotides are TGTGCCAGCAGCTTAGGGGGGCTTAATTCACCCCTCCACTTT.

This clone has just one count. This chain links TRBV11-3 with TRBJ2-3, with 13 bases fitting TRBD2. CDR1 is SGHNT, CDR2 YENEEA, per germline. V was clipped by 7 bases and J by 0 bases; unmatched bases: 4. The CDR3 is 16 amino acids. In nucleotides, the CDR3 is TGTGCCAGCACCCCGGGACTAGCGGGGAGCACAGATACGCAGTATTTT. Protein sequence: CASTPGLAGSTDTQYF.

This chain joins TRBV5-1 and TRBJ1-4; unclear D gene. The CDR3 consists of 14 residues. Trimming cost V 4 bases and J 5 bases, with 12 bases left between them. Germline V gene lookup returns CDR1 SGHRS and CDR2 YFSETQ. CDR3 amino acids: CASSRRERNEKLFF. The CDR3 region has the DNA TGCGCCAGCAGCAGAAGGGAGCGAAATGAAAAACTGTTTTTT. Based on the CDR3 plus reference TRBV5-1 and TRBJ1-4, the full variable domain is KAGVTQTPRYLIKTRGQQVTLSCSPISGHRSVSWYQQTPGQGLQFLFEYFSETQRNKGNFPGRFSGRQFSNSRSEMNVSTLELGDSALYLCASSRRERNEKLFFGSGTQLSVL.

This clone appeared once. This rearrangement joins TRBV15 to TRBJ2-4; 7 bases match TRBD1. After removal of 6 bases from V and 8 bases from J, the junction contained 13 bases not matched to a gene. The length of the CDR3 is 15 residues. The germline V gene has CDR1 LNHNV and CDR2 YYDKDF (reference sequence). The CDR3, as DNA: TGTGCCACCAGACGTGGTACAGGGGAAGGCTACATTCAGTACTTC. Protein product: CATRRGTGEGYIQYF. Full variable domain (missing parts from reference TRBV15 and TRBJ2-4): DAMVIQNPRYQVTQFGKPVTLSCSQTLNHNVMYWYQQKSSQAPKLLFHYYDKDFNNEADTPDNFQSRRPNTSFCFLDIRSPGLGDTAMYLCATRRGTGEGYIQYFGAGTRLSVL.

Notes on this clone: Germline and junction disagree at one end, which may indicate a read error. The chain employs TRBV2 and TRBJ1-2; D gene unclear. From germline, CDR1 is SNHLY and CDR2 FYNNEI. This CDR3 contains 13 residues. CDR3 amino acids: CASSDPRSYAYTF. The CDR3 nucleotides are TGTGCCAGCAGTGACCCCAGGTCCTATGCCTACACCTTC.

The chain carries TRBV5-5 and TRBJ1-5; 8 nucleotides align to TRBD1. The V and J ends lost 4 bases and 0 bases, in that order; junction bases with no gene match: 3. Germline values: CDR1 SGHKS, CDR2 YYEKEE (reference sequence). The CDR3 length is 15 residues. CDR3 sequence (DNA): TGTGCCAGCAGCCCGGGACAGGTTAGCAATCAGCCCCAGCATTTT. This sequence encodes CASSPGQVSNQPQHF.

In its sample, this clone was seen once. A read error may account for a junction end that differs from germline. V usage is TRBV2 and J usage is TRBJ1-1, with D hard to call. CDR3 length equals 11 residues. Per the germline V gene, CDR1 is SNHLY and CDR2 is FYNNEI. The CDR3 DNA sequence: TGTGCTAGCAGTGAATACTCGGAAGCTTTCTTT. Its protein product is CASSEYSEAFF.

This sequence joins TRBV4-2 and TRBJ2-1, with a weak D call TRBD1 (7 bases). Germline V gives CDR1 LGHNA, CDR2 YNFKEQ. The ends were cut back, 6 bases at V and 5 bases at J, with 23 bases in the middle. CDR3 length: 17 residues. CDR3: CASSPTGDSRLHNEQFF. In DNA form, the CDR3 reads TGTGCCAGCAGTCCAACGGGGGACAGCCGTCTCCACAATGAGCAGTTCTTC.

The J gene is TRBJ1-2, the V gene TRBV25-1, with 11 bases that match TRBD1. CDR3 length: 14 residues. Trimming cost V 7 bases and J 5 bases; bases outside gene matches: 6. The germline V gene encodes CDR1 MGHDK and CDR2 SYGVNS. In DNA, the CDR3 is TGTGCCAGCACCGGGACAGGGGGGATTTATGGCTACACCTTC. Its translation is CASTGTGGIYGYTF.